This TCR beta chain is drawn from a study of cytomegalovirus exposure and HLA in healthy donors. Looking at the study overall: The platform used for the 100 to 150 validation repertoires matched that of the approximately 710 first-cohort repertoires, a later analysis reported.

General study findings and limits: Usually a TCR sequence was rare, but some public TCRs were found in many donors. It was 150 to 200 TCR beta chains that were listed as cytomegalovirus-associated.

Assay: immunoSEQ multiplex PCR; the TCRdb copy retains only in-frame clones and omits some. The sample holds tens of thousands of clones, over 85% seen once. Germline trimming cut 0 bases from V and 6 bases from J; bases unmatched to any gene: 8. Germline lookup yields CDR1 LGHNA and CDR2 YNFKEQ. The CDR3 sequence is 16 residues long. Only one count was recorded for this clone. What it recognizes is unknown. The rearrangement links TRBV4-2 to TRBJ2-7; 10 nucleotides align to TRBD2. The sequence was obtained from a man aged 18-30 years in good health and CMV-seropositive. The sequenced sample was PBMCs. CDR3 residues: CASSQEGVAGGSEQYF. In DNA form, the CDR3 reads TGTGCCAGCAGCCAAGAAGGGGTAGCGGGAGGTTCCGAGCAGTACTTC.